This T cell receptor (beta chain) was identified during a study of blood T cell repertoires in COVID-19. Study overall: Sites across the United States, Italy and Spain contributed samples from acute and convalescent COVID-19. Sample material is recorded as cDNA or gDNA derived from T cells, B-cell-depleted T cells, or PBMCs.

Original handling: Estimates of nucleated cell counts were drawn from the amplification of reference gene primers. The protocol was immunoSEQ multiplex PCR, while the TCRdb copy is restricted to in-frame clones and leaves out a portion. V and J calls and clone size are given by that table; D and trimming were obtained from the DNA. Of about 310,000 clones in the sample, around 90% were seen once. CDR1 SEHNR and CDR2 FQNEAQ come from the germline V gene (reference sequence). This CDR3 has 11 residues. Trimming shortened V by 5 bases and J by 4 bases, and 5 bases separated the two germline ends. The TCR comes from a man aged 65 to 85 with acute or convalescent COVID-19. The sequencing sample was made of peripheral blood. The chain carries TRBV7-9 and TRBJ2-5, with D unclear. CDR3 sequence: CASSEVETQYF. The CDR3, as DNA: TGTGCCAGCAGCGAGGTAGAGACCCAGTACTTC. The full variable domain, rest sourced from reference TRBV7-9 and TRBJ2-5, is DTGVSQNPRHKITKRGQNVTFRCDPISEHNRLYWYRQTLGQGPEFLTYFQNEAQLEKSRLLSDRFSAERPKGSFSTLEIQRTEQGDSAMYLCASSEVETQYFGPGTRLLVL.